This T cell receptor (beta chain) derives from a study of glioma-infiltrating T cells after dendritic cell vaccination. Germline assignment: CDR1 SGHRS and CDR2 YFSETQ. The CDR3 is 14 residues long. The V gene end was trimmed by 4 bases and the J gene end by 6 bases; junction bases not matched to a gene: 7. The time point: after dendritic cell vaccination, including at tumor progression/relapse. Amplification used 60 V beta primers and 13 J beta primers. The table came from immunoSEQ multiplex PCR; TCRdb's copy has only in-frame clones and leaves some out. The sample shows over 75,000 clones, more than 80% of them seen only once.

This TCR was sampled from a human donor with glioblastoma. This chain connects TRBV5-1 to TRBJ1-5; 7 bases align to TRBD1. The sequenced sample was blood, obtained after dendritic cell vaccination. The CDR3, as DNA: TGCGCCAGCAGCACAGGGACAGCGGGTCAGCCCCAGCATTTT. Protein: CASSTGTAGQPQHF.